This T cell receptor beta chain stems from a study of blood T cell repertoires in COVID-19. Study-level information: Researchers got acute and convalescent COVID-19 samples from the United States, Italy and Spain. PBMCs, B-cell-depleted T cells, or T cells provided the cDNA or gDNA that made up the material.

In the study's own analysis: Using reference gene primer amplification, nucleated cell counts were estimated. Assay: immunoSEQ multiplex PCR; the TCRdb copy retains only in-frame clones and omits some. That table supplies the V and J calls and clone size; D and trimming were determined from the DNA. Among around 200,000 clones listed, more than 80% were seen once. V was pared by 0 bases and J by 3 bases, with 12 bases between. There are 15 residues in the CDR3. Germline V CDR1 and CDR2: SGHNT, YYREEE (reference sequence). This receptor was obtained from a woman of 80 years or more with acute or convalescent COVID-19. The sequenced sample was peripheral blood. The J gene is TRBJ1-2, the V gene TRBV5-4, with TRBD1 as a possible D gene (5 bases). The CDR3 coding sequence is TGTGCCAGCAGCTTGGCCAGTCGGGGGGACTATGGCTACACCTTC. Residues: CASSLASRGDYGYTF.